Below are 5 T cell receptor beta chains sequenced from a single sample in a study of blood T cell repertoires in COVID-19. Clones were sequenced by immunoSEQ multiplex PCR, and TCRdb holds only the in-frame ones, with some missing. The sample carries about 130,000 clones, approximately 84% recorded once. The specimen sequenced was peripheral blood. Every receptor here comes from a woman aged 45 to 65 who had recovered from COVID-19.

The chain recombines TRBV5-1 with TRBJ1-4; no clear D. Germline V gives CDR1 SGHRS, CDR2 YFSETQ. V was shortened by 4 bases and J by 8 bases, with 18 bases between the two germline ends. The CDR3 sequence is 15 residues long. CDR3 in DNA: TGCGCCAGCAGCCCCGGGCTAACGGGGAGAGAAAAACTGTTTTTT. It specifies CASSPGLTGREKLFF.

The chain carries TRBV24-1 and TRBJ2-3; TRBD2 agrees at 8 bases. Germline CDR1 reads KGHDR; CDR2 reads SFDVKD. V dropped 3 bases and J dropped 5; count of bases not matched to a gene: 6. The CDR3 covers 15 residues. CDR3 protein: CATSDSGGGGDTQYF. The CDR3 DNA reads TGTGCCACCAGTGATAGCGGGGGAGGCGGAGATACGCAGTATTTT.

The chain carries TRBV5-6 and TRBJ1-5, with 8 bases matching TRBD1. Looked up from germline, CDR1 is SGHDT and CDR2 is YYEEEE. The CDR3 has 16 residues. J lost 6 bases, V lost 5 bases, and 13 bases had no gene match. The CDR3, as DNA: TGTGCCAGCAGTCAGCAGGGGGGACAGGTTACTCAGCCCCAGCATTTT. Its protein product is CASSQQGGQVTQPQHF.

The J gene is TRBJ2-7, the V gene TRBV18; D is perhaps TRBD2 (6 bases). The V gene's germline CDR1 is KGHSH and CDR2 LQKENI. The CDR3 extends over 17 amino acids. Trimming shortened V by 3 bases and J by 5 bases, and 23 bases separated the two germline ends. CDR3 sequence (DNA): TGTGCCAGCTCACCCCGTGGGGTTGGGACGTGGGAGGACGAGCAGTACTTC. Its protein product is CASSPRGVGTWEDEQYF. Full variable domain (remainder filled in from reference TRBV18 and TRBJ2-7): NAGVMQNPRHLVRRRGQEARLRCSPMKGHSHVYWYRQLPEEGLKFMVYLQKENIIDESGMPKERFSAEFPKEGPSILRIQQVVRGDSAAYFCASSPRGVGTWEDEQYFGPGTRLTVT.

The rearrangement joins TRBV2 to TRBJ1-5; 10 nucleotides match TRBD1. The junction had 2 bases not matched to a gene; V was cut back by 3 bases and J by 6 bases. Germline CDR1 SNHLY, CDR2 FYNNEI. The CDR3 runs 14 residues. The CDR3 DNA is TGTGCCAGCAGTGAGACAGGGGGCTTTCAGCCCCAGCATTTT. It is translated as CASSETGGFQPQHF.